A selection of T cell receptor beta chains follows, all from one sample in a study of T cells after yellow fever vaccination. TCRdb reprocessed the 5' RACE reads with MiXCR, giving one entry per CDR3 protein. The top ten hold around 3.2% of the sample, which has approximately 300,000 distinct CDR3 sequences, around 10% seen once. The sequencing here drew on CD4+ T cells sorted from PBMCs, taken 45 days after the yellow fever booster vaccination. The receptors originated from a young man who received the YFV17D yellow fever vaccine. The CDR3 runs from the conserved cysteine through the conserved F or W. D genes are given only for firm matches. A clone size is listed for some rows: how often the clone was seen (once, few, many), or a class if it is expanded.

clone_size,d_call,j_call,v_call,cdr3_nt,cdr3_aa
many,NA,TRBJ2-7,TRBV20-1,TGCAGTGTTCCGGGTGCGACTTACGAGCAGTACTTC,CSVPGATYEQYF
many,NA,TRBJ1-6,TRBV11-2,TGTGCCAGCAGCTTACATCCGGGTAGCAATTCACCCCTCCACTTT,CASSLHPGSNSPLHF
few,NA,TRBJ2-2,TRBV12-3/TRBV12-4,TGTGCCAGCAGGACACCCCTATCCAGGGACACCGGGGAGCTGTTTTTT,CASRTPLSRDTGELFF
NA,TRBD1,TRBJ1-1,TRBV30,TGTGCCTGGAGTGCGGGGACAGGGGTCCTCACTGAAGCTTTCTTT,CAWSAGTGVLTEAFF
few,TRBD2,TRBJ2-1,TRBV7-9,TGTGCCAGCAGCCCCCGACGGGGGGGCTCCTACAATGAGCAGTTCTTC,CASSPRRGGSYNEQFF
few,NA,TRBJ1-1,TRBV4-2,TGTGCCAGCAGCCAAGAGGTCGGGGGAACTGAAGCTTTCTTT,CASSQEVGGTEAFF
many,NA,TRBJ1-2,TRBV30,TGTGCCTGGAGTAGAGACAGGCCCTATGGCTACACCTTC,CAWSRDRPYGYTF
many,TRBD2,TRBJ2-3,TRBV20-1,TGCAGTGCTAACACGGGGGGAATAGCGGGGCCCACAGATACGCAGTATTTT,CSANTGGIAGPTDTQYF
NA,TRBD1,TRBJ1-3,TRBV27,TGTGCCAGCAGTCGGGACAGGGGAGAAGGAAACACCATATATTTT,CASSRDRGEGNTIYF
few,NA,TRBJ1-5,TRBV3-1,TGTGCCAGCAGCCAAGATCCGGGGGGGCGTAGCAATCAGCCCCAGCATTTT,CASSQDPGGRSNQPQHF
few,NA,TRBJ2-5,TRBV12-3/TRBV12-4,TGTGCCAGCAGCCTTAACGCCCCCGGTCCGCTCGGGGAGACCCAGTACTTC,CASSLNAPGPLGETQYF
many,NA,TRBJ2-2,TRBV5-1,TGCGCCAGCAGCTTGGGTGTCACCGGGGAGCTGTTTTTT,CASSLGVTGELFF
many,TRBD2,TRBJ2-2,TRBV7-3,TGTGCCAGCAGCTTAGTAGGAGCGGGGGGCACCGGGGAGCTGTTTTTT,CASSLVGAGGTGELFF
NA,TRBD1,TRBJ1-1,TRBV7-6,TGTGCCAGCAGCCCCGGACAGGGTTATGACACTGAAGCTTTCTTT,CASSPGQGYDTEAFF
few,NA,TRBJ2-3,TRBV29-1,TGCAGCGGTTCTAGCACAGATACGCAGTATTTT,CSGSSTDTQYF
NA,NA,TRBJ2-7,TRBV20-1,TGCAGTGCTAGAGTATTGGCGGGGTCTACCTACGAGCAGTACTTC,CSARVLAGSTYEQYF
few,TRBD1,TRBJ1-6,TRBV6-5,TGTGCCAGCACTTTAATGAGGGGGCTAGGGAATTCACCCCTCCACTTT,CASTLMRGLGNSPLHF
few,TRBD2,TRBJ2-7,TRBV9,TGTGCCAGCAGACCCGGACTAGCGGGGCCCTCCTACGAGCAGTACTTC,CASRPGLAGPSYEQYF
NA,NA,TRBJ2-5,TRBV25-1,TGTGCCAGCAGTGTGGCACGGCAGGGACTTCAAGAGACCCAGTACTTC,CASSVARQGLQETQYF
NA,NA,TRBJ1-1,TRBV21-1,TGTGCCAGCAGCAAAGGGCCAAAGAACACTGAAGCTTTCTTT,CASSKGPKNTEAFF
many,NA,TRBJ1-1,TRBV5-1,TGCGCCAGCAGCTTGGAGGCGGGAAACACTGAAGCTTTCTTT,CASSLEAGNTEAFF
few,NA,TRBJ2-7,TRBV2,TGTGCCAGCAGTGAGGGTACCGTCGTCCTAAACTACGAGCAGTACTTC,CASSEGTVVLNYEQYF
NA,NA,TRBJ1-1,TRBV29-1,TGCAGCGTCGACTTGAGGGCCCTGAACACTGAAGCTTTCTTT,CSVDLRALNTEAFF
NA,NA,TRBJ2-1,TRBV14,TGTGCCAGCAGCCAAGATTGGGGGAGCAATGAGCAGTTCTTC,CASSQDWGSNEQFF
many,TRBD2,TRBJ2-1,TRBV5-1,TGCGCCAGCAGCGCCCTAGCGGGGGGGGGCAATGAGCAGTTCTTC,CASSALAGGGNEQFF
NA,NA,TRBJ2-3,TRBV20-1,TGCAGTGCTCCTAGCCGCACAGATACGCAGTATTTT,CSAPSRTDTQYF
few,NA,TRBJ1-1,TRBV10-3,TGTGCCATCAGTGGGAGTCAGGGTGACACTGAAGCTTTCTTT,CAISGSQGDTEAFF
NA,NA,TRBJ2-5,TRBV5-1,TGCGCCAGCAGCTTGTTCTTACAGGAAGAGACCCAGTACTTC,CASSLFLQEETQYF
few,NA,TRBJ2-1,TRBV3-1,TGTGCCAGCAGCCGCCGACAGAGGTCGGGCAATGAGCAGTTCTTC,CASSRRQRSGNEQFF
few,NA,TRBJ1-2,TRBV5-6,TGTGCCAGCAGCATAGGGTCGTACTATGGCTACACCTTC,CASSIGSYYGYTF
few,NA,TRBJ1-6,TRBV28,TGTGCCAGCAGTTTTGGGTGGGATTCACCCCTCCACTTT,CASSFGWDSPLHF
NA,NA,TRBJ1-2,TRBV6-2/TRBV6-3,TGTGCCAGCAGTTACTCAGGGGCCCACGGCTACACCTTC,CASSYSGAHGYTF
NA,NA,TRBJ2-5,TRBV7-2,TGTGCCAGCAGCTTAGCAGGCAGGTCCGGAGAGACCCAGTACTTC,CASSLAGRSGETQYF
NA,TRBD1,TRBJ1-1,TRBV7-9,TGTGCCAGCAGCTTAGGGACAGGGAGGTTAACTGAAGCTTTCTTT,CASSLGTGRLTEAFF
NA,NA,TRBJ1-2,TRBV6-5,TGTGCCAGCAGTTACCTCATGGGGGGCTGGGTAGGCTACACCTTC,CASSYLMGGWVGYTF
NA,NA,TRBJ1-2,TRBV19,TGTGCCAGTAGTATTTGGCAACAGGATGGCTACACCTTC,CASSIWQQDGYTF
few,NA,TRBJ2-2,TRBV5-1,TGCGCCAGCAGCTACGGACAGAGGAGCACCGGGGAGCTGTTTTTT,CASSYGQRSTGELFF
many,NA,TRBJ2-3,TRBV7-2,TGTGCCAGCAGCTTCAGCAGGGGCACAGATACGCAGTATTTT,CASSFSRGTDTQYF
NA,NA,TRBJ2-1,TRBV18,TGTGCCAGCTCACCCCCGGCCAGCAGGATAGAGCAGTTCTTC,CASSPPASRIEQFF
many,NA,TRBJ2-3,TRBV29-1,TGCACCGCGGCGGGGACAAGTAGAGATACGCAGTATTTT,CTAAGTSRDTQYF
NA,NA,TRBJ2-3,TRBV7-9,TGTGCCAGCAGCTTAGTGGGCGCCACAGATACGCAGTATTTT,CASSLVGATDTQYF
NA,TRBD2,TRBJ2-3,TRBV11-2,TGTGCCAGCAGCTTTAGCGGGGCAATGGCCCCCGATACGCAGTATTTT,CASSFSGAMAPDTQYF
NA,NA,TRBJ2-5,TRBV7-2,TGTGCCAGCAGCTTATTCGGGGGCCGGGAGACCCAGTACTTC,CASSLFGGRETQYF
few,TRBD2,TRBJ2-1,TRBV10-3,TGTGCCATCAGTGAGTCGGCTAGCGGGGCCTATGAGCAGTTCTTC,CAISESASGAYEQFF
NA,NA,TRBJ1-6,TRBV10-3,TGTGCCATCAGTGAGTCGTTTAGGGGACCTCTCTATAATTCACCCCTCCACTTT,CAISESFRGPLYNSPLHF
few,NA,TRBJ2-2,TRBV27,TGTGCCAGCAGTTTATCGGCTACCCTCCACGGGGAGCTGTTTTTT,CASSLSATLHGELFF
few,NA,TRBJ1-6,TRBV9,TGTGCCAGCAGCGTAGACCCTGGAGGGCGCTCCTATAATTCACCCCTCCACTTT,CASSVDPGGRSYNSPLHF
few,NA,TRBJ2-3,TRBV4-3,TGCGCCAGCAGCCAAGGGTACGGGGGCACAGATACGCAGTATTTT,CASSQGYGGTDTQYF
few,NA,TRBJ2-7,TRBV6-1,TGTGCCAGCAGTTCCTCCGGGACGCCCTACGAGCAGTACTTC,CASSSSGTPYEQYF